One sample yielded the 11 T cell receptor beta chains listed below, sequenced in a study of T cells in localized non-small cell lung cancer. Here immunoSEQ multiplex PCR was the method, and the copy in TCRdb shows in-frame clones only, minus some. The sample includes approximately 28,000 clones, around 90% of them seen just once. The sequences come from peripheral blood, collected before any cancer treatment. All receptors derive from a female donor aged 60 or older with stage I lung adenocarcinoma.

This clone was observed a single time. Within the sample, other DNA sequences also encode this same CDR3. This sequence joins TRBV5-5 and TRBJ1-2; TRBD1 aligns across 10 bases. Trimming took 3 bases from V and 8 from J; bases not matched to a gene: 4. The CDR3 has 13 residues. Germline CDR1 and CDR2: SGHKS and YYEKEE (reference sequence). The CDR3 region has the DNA TGTGCCAGCAGCTCGACAGGGGGCCAGGGCTACACCTTC. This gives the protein CASSSTGGQGYTF.

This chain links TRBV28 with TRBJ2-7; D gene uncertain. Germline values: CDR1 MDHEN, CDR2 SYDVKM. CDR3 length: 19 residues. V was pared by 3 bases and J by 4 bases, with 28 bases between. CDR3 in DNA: TGTGCCAGCAGTTTCCCTCTATCGGGCCGTCGGCCCGGTGAGTACGAGCAGTACTTC. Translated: CASSFPLSGRRPGEYEQYF. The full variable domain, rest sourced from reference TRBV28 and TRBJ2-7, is DVKVTQSSRYLVKRTGEKVFLECVQDMDHENMFWYRQDPGLGLRLIYFSYDVKMKEKGDIPEGYSVSREKKERFSLILESASTNQTSMYLCASSFPLSGRRPGEYEQYFGPGTRLTVT.

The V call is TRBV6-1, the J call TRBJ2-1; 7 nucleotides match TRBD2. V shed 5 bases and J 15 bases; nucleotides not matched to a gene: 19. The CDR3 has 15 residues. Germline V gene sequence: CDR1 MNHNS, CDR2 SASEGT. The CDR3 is CASSPGSLGTITVFF. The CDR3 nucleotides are TGTGCCAGCAGTCCGGGAAGTCTCGGGACTATCACCGTGTTCTTC.

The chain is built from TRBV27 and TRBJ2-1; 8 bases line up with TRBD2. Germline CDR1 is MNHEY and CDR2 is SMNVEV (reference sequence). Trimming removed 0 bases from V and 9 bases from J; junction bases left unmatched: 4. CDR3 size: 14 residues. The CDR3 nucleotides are TGTGCCAGCAGTTTATCCGGGACTAGAGGTGAGCAGTTCTTC. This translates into CASSLSGTRGEQFF.

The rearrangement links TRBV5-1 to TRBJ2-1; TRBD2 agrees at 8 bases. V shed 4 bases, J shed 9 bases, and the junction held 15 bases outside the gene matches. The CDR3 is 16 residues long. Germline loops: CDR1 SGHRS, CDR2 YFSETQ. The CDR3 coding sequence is TGCGCCAGCAGCAGACTGCTAGCGGGTCAGGATGGTGAGCAGTTCTTC. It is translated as CASSRLLAGQDGEQFF.

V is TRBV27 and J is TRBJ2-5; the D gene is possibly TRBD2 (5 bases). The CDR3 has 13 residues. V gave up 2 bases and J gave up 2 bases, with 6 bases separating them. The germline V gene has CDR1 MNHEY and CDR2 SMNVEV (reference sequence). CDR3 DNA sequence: TGTGCCAGCAGTTTACGAGGGCAAGAGACCCAGTACTTC. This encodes CASSLRGQETQYF.

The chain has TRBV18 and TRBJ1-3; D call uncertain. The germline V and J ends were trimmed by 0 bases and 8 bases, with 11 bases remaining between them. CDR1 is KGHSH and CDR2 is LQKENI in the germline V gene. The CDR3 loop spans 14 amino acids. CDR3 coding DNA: TGTGCCAGCTCACCACCGGCGGAGGGATACACCATATATTTT. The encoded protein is CASSPPAEGYTIYF.

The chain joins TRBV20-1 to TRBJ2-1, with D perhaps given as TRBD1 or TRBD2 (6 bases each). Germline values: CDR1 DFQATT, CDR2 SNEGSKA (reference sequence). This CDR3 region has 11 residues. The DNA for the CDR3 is TGCACCGTGGGGGGCAAGGATGAGCAGTTCTTC. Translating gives CTVGGKDEQFF.

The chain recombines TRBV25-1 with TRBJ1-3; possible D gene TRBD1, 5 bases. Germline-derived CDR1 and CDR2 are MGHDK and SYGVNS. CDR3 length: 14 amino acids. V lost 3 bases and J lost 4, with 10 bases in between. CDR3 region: CASSDFYRGNTIYF. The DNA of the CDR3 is TGTGCCAGCAGTGATTTTTACAGGGGAAACACCATATATTTT.

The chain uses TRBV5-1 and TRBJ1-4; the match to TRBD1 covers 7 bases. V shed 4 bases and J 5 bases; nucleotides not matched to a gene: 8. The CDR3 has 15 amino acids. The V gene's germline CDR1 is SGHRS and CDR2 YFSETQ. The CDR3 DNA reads TGCGCCAGCAGCCTTCGGGACAGTCGGAATGAAAAACTGTTTTTT. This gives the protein CASSLRDSRNEKLFF.

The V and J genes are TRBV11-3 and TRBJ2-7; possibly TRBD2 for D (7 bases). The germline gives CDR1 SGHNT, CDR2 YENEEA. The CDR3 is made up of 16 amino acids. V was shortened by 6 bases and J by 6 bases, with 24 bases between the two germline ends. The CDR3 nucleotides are TGTGCCAGCAGTTACGAGGCTGGCGGGAGAGGGGGCGAGCAGTACTTC. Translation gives CASSYEAGGRGGEQYF.